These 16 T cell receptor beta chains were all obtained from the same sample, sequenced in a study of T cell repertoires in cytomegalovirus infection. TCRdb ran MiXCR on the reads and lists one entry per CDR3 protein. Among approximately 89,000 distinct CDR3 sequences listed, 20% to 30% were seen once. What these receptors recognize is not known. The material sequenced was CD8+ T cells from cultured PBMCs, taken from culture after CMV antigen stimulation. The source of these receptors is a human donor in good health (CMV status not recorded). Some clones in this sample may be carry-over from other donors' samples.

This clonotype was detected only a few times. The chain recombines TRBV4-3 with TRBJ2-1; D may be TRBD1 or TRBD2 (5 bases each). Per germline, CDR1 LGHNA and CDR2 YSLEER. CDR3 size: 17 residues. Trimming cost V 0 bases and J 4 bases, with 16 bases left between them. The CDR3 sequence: CASSQDPPRGPYNEQFF. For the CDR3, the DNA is TGCGCCAGCAGCCAAGACCCCCCCCGGGGCCCGTACAATGAGCAGTTCTTC.

The CDR3 coding sequence is TGTGCCTGGAGCCGGCTAGCGGACAACACAGATACGCAGTATTTT. It specifies CAWSRLADNTDTQYF. The V call is TRBV30, the J call TRBJ2-3, with TRBD2 identical over 7 bases. There are 15 residues in the CDR3. Germline loops: CDR1 GTSNPN, CDR2 SVGIG (reference sequence). V shed 3 bases, J shed 2 bases, and the junction held 8 bases outside the gene matches.

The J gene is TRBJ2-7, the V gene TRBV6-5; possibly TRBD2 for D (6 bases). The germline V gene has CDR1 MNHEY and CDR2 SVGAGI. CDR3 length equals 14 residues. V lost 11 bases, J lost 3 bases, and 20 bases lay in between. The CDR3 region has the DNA TGTGCCGCGGGGCGCAATCCCCAAATCTACGAGCAGTACTTC. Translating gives CAAGRNPQIYEQYF.

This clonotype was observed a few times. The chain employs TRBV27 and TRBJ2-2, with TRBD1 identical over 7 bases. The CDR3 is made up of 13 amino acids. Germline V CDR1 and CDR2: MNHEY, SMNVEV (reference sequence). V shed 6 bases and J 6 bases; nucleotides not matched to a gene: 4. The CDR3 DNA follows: TGTGCCAGCAGGGCCACAGGGGCCGGGGAGCTGTTTTTT. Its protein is CASRATGAGELFF.

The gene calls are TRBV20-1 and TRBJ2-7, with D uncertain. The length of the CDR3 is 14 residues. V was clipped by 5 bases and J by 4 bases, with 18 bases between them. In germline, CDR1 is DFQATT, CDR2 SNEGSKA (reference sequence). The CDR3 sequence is CSALPGPKPYEQYF. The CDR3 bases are TGCAGTGCTTTGCCCGGGCCCAAGCCTTACGAGCAGTACTTC.

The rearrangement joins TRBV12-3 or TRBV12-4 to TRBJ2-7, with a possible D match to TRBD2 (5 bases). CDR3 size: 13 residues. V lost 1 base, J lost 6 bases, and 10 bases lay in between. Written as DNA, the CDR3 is TGTGCCAGCAGTTTAGACTGGGAGTCCGAGCAGTACTTC. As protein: CASSLDWESEQYF.

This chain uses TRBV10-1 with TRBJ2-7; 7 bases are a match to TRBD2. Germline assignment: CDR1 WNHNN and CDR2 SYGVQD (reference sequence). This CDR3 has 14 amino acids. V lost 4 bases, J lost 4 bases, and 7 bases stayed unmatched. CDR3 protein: CASSGQRDSYEQYF. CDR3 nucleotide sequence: TGCGCCAGCAGTGGCCAGCGGGATTCGTACGAGCAGTACTTC.

Here the CDR3 DNA reads TGTGCCAGCAGTTACCTTGCGGGGGATACGAACACCGGGGAGCTGTTTTTT. As protein: CASSYLAGDTNTGELFF. The V call is TRBV6-2 or TRBV6-3, the J call TRBJ2-2; 7 bases agree with TRBD2. CDR1 is MNHEY, CDR2 SVGEGT, per germline. There are 17 residues in the CDR3. The V and J ends lost 2 bases and 0 bases, in that order; junction bases with no gene match: 6.

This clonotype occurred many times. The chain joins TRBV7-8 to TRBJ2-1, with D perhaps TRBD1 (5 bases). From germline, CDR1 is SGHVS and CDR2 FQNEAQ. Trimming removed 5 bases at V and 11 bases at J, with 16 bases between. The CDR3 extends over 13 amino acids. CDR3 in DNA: TGTGCCAGCAGCCAGGGCAGTTCTCCCAAGCAGTTCTTC. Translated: CASSQGSSPKQFF.

CDR3 residues: CATSIHRGEQYF. CDR3 DNA: TGTGCCACCAGCATCCACAGGGGCGAGCAGTACTTC. This chain uses TRBV15 with TRBJ2-7; the match to TRBD1 covers 7 bases. There are 12 residues in the CDR3. Trimming cost V 4 bases and J 6 bases; bases outside gene matches: 3. From germline, CDR1 is LNHNV and CDR2 YYDKDF (reference sequence). The whole variable domain, filled in from reference TRBV15 and TRBJ2-7, reads DAMVIQNPRYQVTQFGKPVTLSCSQTLNHNVMYWYQQKSSQAPKLLFHYYDKDFNNEADTPDNFQSRRPNTSFCFLDIRSPGLGDTAMYLCATSIHRGEQYFGPGTRLTVT.

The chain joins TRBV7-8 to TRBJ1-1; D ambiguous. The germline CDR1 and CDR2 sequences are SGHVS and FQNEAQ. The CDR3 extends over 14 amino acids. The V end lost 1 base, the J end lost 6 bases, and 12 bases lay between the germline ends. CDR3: CASSLDNLSSEAFF. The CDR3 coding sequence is TGTGCCAGCAGCTTAGACAATTTGTCCTCTGAAGCTTTCTTT.

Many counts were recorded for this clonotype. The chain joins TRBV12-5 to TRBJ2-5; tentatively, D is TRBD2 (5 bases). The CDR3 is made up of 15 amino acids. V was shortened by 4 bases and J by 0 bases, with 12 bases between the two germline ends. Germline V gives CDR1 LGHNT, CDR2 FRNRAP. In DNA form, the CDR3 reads TGTGCTAGTGGTTGGAGCGGAACGTACCAAGAGACCCAGTACTTC. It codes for CASGWSGTYQETQYF.

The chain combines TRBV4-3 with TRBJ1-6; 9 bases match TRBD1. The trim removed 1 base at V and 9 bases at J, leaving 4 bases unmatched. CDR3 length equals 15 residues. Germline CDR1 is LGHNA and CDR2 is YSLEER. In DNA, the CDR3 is TGCGCCAGCAGCCAAGCTCAGACAGGGGGTTCACCCCTCCACTTT. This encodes CASSQAQTGGSPLHF.

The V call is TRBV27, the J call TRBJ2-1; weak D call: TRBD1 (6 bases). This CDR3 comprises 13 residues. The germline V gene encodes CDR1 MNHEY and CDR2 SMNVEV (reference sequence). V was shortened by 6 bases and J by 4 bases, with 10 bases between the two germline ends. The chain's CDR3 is CASSRGPYNEQFF. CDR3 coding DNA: TGTGCCAGCAGCAGGGGACCGTACAATGAGCAGTTCTTC.

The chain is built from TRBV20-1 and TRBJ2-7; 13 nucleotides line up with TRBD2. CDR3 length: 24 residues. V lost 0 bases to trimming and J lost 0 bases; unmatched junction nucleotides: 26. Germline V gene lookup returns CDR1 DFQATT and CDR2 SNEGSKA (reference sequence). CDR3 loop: CSARDSHTSGRAKDYKTSSYEQYF. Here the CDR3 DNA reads TGCAGTGCTAGAGATTCCCATACTAGCGGGAGGGCCAAGGACTACAAGACCAGCTCCTACGAGCAGTACTTC.

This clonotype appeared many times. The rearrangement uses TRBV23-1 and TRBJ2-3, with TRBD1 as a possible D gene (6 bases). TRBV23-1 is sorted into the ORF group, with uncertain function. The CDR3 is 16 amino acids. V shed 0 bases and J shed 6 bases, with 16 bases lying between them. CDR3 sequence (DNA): TGCGCCAGCAGTCAATCGGGGGCAGGACCCCGGGATACGCAGTATTTT. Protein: CASSQSGAGPRDTQYF.